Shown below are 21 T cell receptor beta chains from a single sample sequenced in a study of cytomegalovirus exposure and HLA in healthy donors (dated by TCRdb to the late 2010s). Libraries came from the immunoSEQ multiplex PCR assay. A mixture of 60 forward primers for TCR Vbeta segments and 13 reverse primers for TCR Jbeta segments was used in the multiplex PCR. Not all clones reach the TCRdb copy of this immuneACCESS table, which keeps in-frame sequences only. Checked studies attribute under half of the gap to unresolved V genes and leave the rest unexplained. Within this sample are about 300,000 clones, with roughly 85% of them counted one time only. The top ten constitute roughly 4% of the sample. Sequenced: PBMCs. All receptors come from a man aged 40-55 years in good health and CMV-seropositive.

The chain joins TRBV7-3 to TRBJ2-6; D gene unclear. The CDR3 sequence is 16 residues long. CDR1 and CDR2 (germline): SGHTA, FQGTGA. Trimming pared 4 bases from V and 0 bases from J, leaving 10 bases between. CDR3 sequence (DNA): TGTGCCAGCAGCTATGCCTCAGGCTCTGGGGCCAACGTCCTGACTTTC. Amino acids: CASSYASGSGANVLTF.

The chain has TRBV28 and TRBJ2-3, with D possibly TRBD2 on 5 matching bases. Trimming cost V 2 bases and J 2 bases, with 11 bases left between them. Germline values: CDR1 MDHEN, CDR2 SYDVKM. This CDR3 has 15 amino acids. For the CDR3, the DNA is TGTGCCAGCAGTTTACCGGGAAAGGCCACAGATACGCAGTATTTT. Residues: CASSLPGKATDTQYF.

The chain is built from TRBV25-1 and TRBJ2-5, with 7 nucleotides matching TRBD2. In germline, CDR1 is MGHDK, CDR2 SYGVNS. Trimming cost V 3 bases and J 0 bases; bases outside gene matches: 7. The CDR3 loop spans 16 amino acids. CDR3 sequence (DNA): TGTGCCAGCAGTGATCCGGGGGGAGCGTACCAAGAGACCCAGTACTTC. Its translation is CASSDPGGAYQETQYF.

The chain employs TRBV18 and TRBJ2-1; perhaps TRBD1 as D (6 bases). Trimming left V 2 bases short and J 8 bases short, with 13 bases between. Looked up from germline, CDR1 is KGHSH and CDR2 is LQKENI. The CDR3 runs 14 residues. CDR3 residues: CASSPSTGFDEQFF. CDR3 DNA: TGTGCCAGCTCACCATCTACAGGGTTCGATGAGCAGTTCTTC.

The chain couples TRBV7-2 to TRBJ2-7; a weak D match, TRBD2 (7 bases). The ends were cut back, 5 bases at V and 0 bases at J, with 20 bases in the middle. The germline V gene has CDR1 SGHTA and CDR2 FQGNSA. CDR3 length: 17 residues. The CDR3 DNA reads TGTGCCAGCAGCCCGGGGGCTAGCGGCCCTAGCTCCTACGAGCAGTACTTC. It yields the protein CASSPGASGPSSYEQYF. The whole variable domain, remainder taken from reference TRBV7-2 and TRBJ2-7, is GAGVSQSPSNKVTEKGKDVELRCDPISGHTALYWYRQSLGQGLEFLIYFQGNSAPDKSGLPSDRFSAERTGGSVSTLTIQRTQQEDSAVYLCASSPGASGPSSYEQYFGPGTRLTVT.

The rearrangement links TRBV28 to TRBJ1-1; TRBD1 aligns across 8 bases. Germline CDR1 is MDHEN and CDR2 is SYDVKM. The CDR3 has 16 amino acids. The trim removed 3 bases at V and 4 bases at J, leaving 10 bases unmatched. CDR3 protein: CASSLAGGASGTEAFF. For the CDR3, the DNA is TGTGCCAGCAGTTTGGCAGGGGGCGCGTCGGGCACTGAAGCTTTCTTT.

In DNA form, the CDR3 reads TGTGCCAGCAGCCCTCTATGGACTAGCGGTAACAATGAGCAGTTCTTC. It is translated as CASSPLWTSGNNEQFF. This chain connects TRBV7-2 to TRBJ2-1, with 10 bases identical to TRBD2. Germline values: CDR1 SGHTA, CDR2 FQGNSA. This CDR3 comprises 16 residues. The ends lost 5 bases at V and 5 bases at J; junction bases unmatched: 9.

The CDR3 nucleotides are TGTGCCAGCAGCTTGGAGACAGGGGTGAGGAACACTGAAGCTTTCTTT. This codes for CASSLETGVRNTEAFF. The V and J genes are TRBV5-4 and TRBJ1-1; TRBD1 agrees at 8 bases. Germline CDR1 SGHNT, CDR2 YYREEE (reference sequence). The ends lost 0 bases at V and 1 base at J; junction bases unmatched: 5. The CDR3 contains 16 residues.

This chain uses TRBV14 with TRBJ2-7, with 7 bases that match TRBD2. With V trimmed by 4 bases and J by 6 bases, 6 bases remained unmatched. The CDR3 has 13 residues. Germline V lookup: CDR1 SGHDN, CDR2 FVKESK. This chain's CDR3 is CASSPRLAGEQYF. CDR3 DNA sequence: TGTGCCAGCAGCCCCCGACTAGCAGGCGAGCAGTACTTC.

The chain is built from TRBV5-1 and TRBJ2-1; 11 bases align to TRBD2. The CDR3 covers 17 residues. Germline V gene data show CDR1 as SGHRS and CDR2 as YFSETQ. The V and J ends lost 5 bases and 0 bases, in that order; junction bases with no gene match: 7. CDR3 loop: CASSQTSGADSYNEQFF. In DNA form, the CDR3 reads TGCGCCAGCAGTCAGACTAGCGGGGCGGACTCCTACAATGAGCAGTTCTTC.

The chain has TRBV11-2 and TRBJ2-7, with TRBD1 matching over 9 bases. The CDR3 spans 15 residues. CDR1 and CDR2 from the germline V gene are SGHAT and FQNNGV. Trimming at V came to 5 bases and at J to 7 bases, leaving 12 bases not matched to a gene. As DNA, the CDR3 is TGTGCCAGCAGCCCAAAGGGGACAGGGCTCGTGGAGCAGTACTTC. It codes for CASSPKGTGLVEQYF.

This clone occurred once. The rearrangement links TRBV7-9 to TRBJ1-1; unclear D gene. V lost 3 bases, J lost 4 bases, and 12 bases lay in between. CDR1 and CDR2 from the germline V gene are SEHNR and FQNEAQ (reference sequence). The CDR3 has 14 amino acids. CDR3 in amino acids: CASSFGRGITEAFF. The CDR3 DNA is TGTGCCAGCAGCTTCGGACGGGGTATCACTGAAGCTTTCTTT.

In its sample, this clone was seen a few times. The CDR3 region has the DNA TGTGCCAGCAGCTTGGACAGGAAGAACACTGAAGCTTTCTTT. This translates into CASSLDRKNTEAFF. The chain couples TRBV7-8 to TRBJ1-1, with 7 bases identical to TRBD1. This CDR3 comprises 14 residues. The germline V gene encodes CDR1 SGHVS and CDR2 FQNEAQ. V trimming: 3 bases; J trimming: 1 base; junction bases outside the gene matches: 2.

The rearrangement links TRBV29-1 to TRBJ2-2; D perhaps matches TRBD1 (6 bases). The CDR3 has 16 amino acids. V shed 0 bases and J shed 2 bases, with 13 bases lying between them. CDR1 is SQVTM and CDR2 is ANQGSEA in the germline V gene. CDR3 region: CSVEESSRGNTGELFF. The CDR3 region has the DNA TGCAGCGTTGAAGAAAGCTCCAGGGGAAACACCGGGGAGCTGTTTTTT.

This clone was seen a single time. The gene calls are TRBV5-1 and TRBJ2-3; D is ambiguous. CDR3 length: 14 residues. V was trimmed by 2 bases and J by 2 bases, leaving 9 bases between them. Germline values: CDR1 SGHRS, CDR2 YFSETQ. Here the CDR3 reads CASSLTDFTDTQYF. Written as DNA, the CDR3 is TGCGCCAGCAGCTTAACCGACTTCACAGATACGCAGTATTTT.

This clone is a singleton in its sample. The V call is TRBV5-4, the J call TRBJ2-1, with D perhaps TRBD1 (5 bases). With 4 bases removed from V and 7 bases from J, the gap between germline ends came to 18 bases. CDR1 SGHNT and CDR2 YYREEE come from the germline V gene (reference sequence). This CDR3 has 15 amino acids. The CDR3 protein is CASSPGVAGLNEQFF. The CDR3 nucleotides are TGTGCCAGCAGCCCTGGGGTGGCAGGGTTGAATGAGCAGTTCTTC.

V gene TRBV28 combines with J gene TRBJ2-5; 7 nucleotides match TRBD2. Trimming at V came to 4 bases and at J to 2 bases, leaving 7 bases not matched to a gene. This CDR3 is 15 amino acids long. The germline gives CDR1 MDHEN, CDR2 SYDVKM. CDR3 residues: CASSSGGVGQETQYF. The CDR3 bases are TGTGCCAGCAGTTCGGGAGGAGTAGGGCAAGAGACCCAGTACTTC.

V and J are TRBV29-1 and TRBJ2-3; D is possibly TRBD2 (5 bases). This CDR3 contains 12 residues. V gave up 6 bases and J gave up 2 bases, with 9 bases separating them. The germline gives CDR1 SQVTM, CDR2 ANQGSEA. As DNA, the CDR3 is TGCAGCGTACCGGGGTCCACAGATACGCAGTATTTT. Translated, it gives CSVPGSTDTQYF.

CDR3 amino acids: CASSRTSGRNEQFF. The CDR3 DNA reads TGTGCCAGTAGTAGGACTAGCGGGAGGAATGAGCAGTTCTTC. The chain uses TRBV19 and TRBJ2-1, with 14 bases matching TRBD2. CDR1 is LNHDA and CDR2 is SQIVND in the germline V gene (reference sequence). V lost 4 bases and J lost 7; bases outside the gene matches: 0. CDR3 length: 14 residues.

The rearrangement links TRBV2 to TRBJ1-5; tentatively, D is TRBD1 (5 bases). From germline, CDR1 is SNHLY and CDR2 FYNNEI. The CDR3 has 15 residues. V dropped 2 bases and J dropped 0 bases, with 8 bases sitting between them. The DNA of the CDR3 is TGTGCCAGCAGTGAACAGGGCGGTAGCAATCAGCCCCAGCATTTT. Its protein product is CASSEQGGSNQPQHF.

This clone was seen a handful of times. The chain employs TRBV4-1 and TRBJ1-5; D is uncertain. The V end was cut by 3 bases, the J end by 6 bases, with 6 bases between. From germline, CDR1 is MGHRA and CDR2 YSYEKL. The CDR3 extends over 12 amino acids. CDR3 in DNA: TGCGCCAGCAGCCATGCAGGTCAGCCCCAGCATTTT. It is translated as CASSHAGQPQHF.